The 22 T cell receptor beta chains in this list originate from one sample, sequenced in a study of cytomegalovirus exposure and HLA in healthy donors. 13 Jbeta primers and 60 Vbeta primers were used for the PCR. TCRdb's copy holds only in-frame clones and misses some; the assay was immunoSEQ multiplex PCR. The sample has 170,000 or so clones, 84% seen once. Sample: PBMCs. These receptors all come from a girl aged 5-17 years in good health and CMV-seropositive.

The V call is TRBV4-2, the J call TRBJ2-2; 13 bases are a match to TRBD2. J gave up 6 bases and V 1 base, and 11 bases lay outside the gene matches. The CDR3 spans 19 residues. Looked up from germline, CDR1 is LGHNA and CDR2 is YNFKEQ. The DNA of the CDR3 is TGTGCCAGCAGCCAAGGCTTTACTAGCGGGGGGGCAAACGCCGGGGAGCTGTTTTTT. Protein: CASSQGFTSGGANAGELFF.

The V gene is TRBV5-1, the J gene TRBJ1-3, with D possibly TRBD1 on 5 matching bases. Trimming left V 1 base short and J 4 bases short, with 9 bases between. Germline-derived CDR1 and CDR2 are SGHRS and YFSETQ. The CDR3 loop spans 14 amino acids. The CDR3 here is CASSLWGDGNTIYF. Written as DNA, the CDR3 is TGCGCCAGCAGCTTGTGGGGGGACGGAAACACCATATATTTT. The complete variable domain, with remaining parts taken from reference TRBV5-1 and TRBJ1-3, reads KAGVTQTPRYLIKTRGQQVTLSCSPISGHRSVSWYQQTPGQGLQFLFEYFSETQRNKGNFPGRFSGRQFSNSRSEMNVSTLELGDSALYLCASSLWGDGNTIYFGEGSWLTVV.

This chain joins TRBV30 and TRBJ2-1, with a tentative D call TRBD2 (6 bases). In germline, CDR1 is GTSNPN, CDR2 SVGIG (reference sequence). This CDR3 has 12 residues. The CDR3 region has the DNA TGTGCGTTCGGGAGCTCCTACAATGAGCAGTTCTTC. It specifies CAFGSSYNEQFF.

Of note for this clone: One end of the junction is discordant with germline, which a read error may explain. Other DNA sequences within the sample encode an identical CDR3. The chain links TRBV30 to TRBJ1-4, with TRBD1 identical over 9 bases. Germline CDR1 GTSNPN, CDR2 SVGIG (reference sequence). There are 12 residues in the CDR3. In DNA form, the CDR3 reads TGTGCAACCGGGACAGGGAGTGAAAAGCTGTTTTTT. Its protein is CATGTGSEKLFF.

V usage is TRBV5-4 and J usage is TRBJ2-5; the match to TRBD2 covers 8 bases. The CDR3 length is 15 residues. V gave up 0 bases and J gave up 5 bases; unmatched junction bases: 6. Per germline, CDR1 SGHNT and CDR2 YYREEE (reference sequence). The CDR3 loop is CASSLVSGEWETQYF. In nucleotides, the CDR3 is TGTGCCAGCAGCTTGGTTAGCGGGGAGTGGGAGACCCAGTACTTC.

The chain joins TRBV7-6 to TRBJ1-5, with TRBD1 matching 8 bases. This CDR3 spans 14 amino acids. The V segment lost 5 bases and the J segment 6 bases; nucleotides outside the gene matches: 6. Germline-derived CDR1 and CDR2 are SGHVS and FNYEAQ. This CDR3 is CASSPGQGVQPQHF. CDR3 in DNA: TGTGCCAGCAGCCCAGGACAGGGCGTTCAGCCCCAGCATTTT.

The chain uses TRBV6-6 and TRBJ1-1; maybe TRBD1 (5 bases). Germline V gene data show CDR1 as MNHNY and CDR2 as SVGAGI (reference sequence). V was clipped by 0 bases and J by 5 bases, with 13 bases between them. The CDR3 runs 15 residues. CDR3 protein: CASSYSGHLSTEAFF. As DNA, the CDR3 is TGTGCCAGCAGTTACTCAGGACACTTGAGTACTGAAGCTTTCTTT.

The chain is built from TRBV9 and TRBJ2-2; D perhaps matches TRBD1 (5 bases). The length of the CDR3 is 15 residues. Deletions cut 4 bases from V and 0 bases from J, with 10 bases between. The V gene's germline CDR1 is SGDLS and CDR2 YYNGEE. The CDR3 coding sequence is TGTGCCAGCAGCCCCACAGGCTCGAACACCGGGGAGCTGTTTTTT. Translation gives CASSPTGSNTGELFF.

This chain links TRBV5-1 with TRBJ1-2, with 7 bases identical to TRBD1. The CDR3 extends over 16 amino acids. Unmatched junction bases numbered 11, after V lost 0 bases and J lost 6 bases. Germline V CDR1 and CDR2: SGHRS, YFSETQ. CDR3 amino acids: CASSLENRQGKHGYTF. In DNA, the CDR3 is TGCGCCAGCAGCTTGGAAAACAGACAGGGAAAGCATGGCTACACCTTC. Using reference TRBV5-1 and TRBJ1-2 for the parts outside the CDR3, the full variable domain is KAGVTQTPRYLIKTRGQQVTLSCSPISGHRSVSWYQQTPGQGLQFLFEYFSETQRNKGNFPGRFSGRQFSNSRSEMNVSTLELGDSALYLCASSLENRQGKHGYTFGSGTRLTVV.

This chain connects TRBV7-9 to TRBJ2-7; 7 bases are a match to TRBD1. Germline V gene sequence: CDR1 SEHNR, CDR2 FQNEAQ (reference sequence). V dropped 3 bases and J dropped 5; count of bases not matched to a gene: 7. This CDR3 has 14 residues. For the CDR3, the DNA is TGTGCCAGCAGCTTGGGACAGCCACCTGACGAGCAGTACTTC. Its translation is CASSLGQPPDEQYF.

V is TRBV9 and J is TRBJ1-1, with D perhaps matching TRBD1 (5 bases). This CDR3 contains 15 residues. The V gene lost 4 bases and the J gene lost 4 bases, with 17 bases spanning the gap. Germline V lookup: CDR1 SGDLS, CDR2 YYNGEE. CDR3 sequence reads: CASSPWASGGTEAFF. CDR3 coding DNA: TGTGCCAGCAGCCCGTGGGCTTCGGGGGGCACTGAAGCTTTCTTT. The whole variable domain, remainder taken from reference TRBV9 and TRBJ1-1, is DSGVTQTPKHLITATGQRVTLRCSPRSGDLSVYWYQQSLDQGLQFLIQYYNGEERAKGNILERFSAQQFPDLHSELNLSSLELGDSALYFCASSPWASGGTEAFFGQGTRLTVV.

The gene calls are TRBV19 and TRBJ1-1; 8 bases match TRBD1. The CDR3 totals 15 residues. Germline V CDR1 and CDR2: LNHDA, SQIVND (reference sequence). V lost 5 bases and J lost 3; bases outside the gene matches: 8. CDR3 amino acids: CASSPGQGVYTEAFF. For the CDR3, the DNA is TGTGCCAGTAGTCCAGGACAGGGAGTCTACACTGAAGCTTTCTTT.

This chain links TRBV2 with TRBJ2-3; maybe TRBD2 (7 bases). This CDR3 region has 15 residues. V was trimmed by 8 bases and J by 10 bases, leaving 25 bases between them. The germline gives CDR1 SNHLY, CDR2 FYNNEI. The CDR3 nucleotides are TGTGCCAGCGAAGGCGTTGGCGGGGGCCCCCAAGCGCAGTATTTT. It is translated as CASEGVGGGPQAQYF.

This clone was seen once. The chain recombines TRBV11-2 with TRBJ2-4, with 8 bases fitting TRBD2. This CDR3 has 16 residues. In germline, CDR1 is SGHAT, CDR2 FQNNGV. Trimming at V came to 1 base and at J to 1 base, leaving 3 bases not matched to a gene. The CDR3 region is CASSLAGGPAKNIQYF. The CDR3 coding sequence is TGTGCCAGCAGCTTAGCGGGGGGGCCGGCCAAAAACATTCAGTACTTC.

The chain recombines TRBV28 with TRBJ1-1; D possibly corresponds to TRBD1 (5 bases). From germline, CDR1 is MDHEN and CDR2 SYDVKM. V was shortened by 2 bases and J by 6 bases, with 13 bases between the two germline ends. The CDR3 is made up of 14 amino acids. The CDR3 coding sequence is TGTGCCAGCAGTTTAGCCCCAGGGATATCTGAAGCTTTCTTT. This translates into CASSLAPGISEAFF.

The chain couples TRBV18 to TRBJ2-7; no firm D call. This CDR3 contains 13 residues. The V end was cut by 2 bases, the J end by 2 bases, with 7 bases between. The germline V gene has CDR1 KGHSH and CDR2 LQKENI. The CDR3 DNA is TGTGCCAGCTCACCAACGGTCACCTACGAGCAGTACTTC. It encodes CASSPTVTYEQYF.

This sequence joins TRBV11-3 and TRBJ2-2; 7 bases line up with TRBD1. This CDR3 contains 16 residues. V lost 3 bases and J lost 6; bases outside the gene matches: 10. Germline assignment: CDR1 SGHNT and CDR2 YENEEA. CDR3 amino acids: CASSFSTGILSGELFF. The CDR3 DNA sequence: TGTGCCAGCAGCTTTTCGACAGGGATATTATCCGGGGAGCTGTTTTTT.

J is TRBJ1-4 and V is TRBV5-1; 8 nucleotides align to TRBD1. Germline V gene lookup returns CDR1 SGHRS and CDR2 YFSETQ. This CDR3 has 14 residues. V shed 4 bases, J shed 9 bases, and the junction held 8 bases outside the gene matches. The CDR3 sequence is CASSAGQGAKKLFF. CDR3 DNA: TGCGCCAGCAGCGCTGGACAGGGTGCGAAAAAACTGTTTTTT.

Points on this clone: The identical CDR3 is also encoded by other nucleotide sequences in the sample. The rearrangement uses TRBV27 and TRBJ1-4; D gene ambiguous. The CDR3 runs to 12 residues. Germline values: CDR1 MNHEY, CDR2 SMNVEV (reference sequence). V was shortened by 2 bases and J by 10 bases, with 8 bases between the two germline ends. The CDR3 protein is CASSLEGGKLFF. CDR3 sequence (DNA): TGTGCCAGCAGTTTAGAAGGAGGAAAACTGTTTTTT.

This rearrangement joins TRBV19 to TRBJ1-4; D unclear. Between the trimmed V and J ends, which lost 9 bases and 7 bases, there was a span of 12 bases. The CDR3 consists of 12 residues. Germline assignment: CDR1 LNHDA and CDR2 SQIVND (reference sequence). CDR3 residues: CASEAIGEKLFF. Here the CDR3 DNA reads TGTGCCAGCGAAGCGATCGGTGAAAAACTGTTTTTT.

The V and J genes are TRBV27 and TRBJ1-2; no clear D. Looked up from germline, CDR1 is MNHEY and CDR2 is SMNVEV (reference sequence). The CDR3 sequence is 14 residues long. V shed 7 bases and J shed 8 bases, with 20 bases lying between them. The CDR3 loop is CASNKGGGNGGYTF. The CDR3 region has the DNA TGTGCCAGCAACAAAGGTGGCGGAAACGGAGGCTACACCTTC.

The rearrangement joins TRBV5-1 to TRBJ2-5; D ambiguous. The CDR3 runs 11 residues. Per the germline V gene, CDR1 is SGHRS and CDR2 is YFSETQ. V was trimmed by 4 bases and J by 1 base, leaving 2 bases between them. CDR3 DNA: TGCGCCAGCAGCCGCCAAGAGACCCAGTACTTC. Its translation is CASSRQETQYF. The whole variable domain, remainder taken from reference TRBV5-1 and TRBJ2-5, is KAGVTQTPRYLIKTRGQQVTLSCSPISGHRSVSWYQQTPGQGLQFLFEYFSETQRNKGNFPGRFSGRQFSNSRSEMNVSTLELGDSALYLCASSRQETQYFGPGTRLLVL.